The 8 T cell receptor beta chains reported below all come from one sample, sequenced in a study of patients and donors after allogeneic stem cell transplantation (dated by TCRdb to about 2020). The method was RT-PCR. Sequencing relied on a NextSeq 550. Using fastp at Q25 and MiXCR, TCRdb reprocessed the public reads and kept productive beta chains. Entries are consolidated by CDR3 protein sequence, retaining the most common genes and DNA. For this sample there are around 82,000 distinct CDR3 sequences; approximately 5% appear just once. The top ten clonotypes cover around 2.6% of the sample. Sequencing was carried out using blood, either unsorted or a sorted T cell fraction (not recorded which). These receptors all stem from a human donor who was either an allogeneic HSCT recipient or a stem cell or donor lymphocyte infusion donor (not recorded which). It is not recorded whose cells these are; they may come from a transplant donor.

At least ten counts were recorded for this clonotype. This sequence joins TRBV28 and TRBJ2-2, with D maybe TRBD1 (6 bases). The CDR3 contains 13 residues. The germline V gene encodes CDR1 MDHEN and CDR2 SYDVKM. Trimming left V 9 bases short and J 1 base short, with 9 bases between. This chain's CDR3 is CASRTVNTGELFF. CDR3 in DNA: TGTGCCAGTCGGACAGTGAACACCGGGGAGCTGTTTTTT.

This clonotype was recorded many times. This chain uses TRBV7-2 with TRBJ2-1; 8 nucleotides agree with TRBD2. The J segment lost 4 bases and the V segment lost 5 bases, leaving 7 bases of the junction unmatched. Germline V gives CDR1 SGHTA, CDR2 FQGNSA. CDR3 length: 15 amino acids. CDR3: CASSPSGGRYNEQFF. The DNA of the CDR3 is TGTGCCAGCAGCCCCTCGGGAGGGAGGTACAATGAGCAGTTCTTC.

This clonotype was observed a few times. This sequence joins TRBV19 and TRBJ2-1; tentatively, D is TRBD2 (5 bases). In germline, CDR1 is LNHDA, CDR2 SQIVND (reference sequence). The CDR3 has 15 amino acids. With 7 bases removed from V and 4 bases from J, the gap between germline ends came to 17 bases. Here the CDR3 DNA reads TGTGCCAGTAAAGTTATTCGGGAAGGGTACAATGAGCAGTTCTTC. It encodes CASKVIREGYNEQFF.

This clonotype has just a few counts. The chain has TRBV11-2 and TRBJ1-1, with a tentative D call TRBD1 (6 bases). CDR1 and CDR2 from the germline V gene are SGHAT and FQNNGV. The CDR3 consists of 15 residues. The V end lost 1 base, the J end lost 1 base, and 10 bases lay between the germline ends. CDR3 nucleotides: TGTGCCAGCAGCTTAGGGATAGGGGGGAACACTGAAGCTTTCTTT. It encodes CASSLGIGGNTEAFF.

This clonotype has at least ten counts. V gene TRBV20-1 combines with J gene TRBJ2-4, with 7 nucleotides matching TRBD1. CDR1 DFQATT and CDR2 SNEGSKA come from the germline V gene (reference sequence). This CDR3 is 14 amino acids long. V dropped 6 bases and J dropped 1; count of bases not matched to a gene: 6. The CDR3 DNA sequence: TGCAGTGCAGCAGACAGGGTTGCCAAAAACATTCAGTACTTC. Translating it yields CSAADRVAKNIQYF.

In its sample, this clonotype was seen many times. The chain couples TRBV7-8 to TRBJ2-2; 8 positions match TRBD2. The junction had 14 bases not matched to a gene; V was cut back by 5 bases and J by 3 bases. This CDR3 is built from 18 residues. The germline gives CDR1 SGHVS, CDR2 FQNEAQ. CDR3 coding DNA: TGTGCCAGCAGCACCGGATGGAGCGGGAGTAGGGACACCGGGGAGCTGTTTTTT. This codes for CASSTGWSGSRDTGELFF.

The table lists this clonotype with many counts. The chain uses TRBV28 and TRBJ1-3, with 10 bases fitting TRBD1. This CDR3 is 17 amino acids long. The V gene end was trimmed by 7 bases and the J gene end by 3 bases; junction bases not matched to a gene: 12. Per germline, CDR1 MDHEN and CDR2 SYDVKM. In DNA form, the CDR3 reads TGTGCCAGCAACCCCGCCGGGACAGGGGATCGTGGAAACACCATATATTTT. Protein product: CASNPAGTGDRGNTIYF.

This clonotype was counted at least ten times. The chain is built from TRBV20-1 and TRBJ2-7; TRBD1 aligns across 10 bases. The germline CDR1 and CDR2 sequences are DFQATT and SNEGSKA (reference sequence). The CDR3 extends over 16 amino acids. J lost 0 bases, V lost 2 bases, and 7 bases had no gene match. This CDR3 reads CSARSWDRGSSYEQYF. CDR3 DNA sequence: TGCAGTGCTAGATCATGGGACAGGGGTTCCTCCTACGAGCAGTACTTC.